This TCR beta chain appears in the sequencing data of a study of OX40 agonist ivuxolimab in advanced cancers. Produced via immunoSEQ multiplex PCR; TCRdb's table is partial and in-frame only. The repertoire consists of 63,000 or so clones, with 80% to 90% occurring once and the leading ten covering around 2.3%. The CDR3 totals 15 residues. CDR1 is SGHTA and CDR2 is FQGNSA in the germline V gene. Between the trimmed V and J ends, which lost 4 bases and 0 bases, there was a span of 10 bases. The receptor comes from an adult with an advanced solid tumor such as melanoma, head and neck, liver or kidney cancer. The chain is built from TRBV7-2 and TRBJ2-4; no clear D gene. Here the sequenced sample was CD4+ or CD8+ T cells sorted from blood, taken in a trial of the OX40 agonist ivuxolimab. The CDR3 is CASSSPLVAKNIQYF. The CDR3, as DNA: TGTGCCAGCAGCTCCCCCCTGGTAGCCAAAAACATTCAGTACTTC.